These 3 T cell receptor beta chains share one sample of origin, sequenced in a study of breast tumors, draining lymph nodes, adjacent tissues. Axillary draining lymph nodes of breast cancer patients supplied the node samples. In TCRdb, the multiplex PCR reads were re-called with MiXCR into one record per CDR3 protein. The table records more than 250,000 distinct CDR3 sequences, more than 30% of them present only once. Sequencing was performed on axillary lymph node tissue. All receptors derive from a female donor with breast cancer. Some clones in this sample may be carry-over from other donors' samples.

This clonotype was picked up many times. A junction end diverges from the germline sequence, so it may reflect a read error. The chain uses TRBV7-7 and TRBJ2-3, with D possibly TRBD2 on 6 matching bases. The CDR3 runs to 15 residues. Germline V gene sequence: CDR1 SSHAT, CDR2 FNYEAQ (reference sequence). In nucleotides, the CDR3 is TGTGCTAGCAGCCAACTTGGAGGGAGCGCAGATACGCAGTATTTT. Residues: CASSQLGGSADTQYF.

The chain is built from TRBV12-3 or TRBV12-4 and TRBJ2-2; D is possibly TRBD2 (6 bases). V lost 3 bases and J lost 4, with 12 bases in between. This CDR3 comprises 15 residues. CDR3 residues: CASSLAGFRTGELFF. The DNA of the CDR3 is TGTGCCAGCAGTTTGGCGGGGTTTCGCACCGGGGAGCTGTTTTTT.

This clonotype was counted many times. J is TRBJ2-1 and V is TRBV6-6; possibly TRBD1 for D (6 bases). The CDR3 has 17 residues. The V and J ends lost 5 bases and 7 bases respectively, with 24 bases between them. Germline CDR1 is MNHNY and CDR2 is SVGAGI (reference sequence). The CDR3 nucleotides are TGTGCCAGCAGTACGACCCCGAACAGGGTATCTGGAAATGAGCAGTTCTTC. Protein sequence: CASSTTPNRVSGNEQFF.